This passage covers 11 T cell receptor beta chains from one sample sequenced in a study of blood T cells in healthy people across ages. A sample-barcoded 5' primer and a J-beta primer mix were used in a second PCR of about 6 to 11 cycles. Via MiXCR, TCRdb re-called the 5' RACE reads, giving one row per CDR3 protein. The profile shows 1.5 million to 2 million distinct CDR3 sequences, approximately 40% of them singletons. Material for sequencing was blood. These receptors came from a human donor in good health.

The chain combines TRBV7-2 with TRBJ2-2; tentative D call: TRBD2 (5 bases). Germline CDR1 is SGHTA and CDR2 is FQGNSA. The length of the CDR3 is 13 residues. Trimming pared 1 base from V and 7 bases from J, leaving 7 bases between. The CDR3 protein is CASSLVGVGELFF. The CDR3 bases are TGTGCCAGCAGCTTAGTGGGAGTCGGGGAGCTGTTTTTT.

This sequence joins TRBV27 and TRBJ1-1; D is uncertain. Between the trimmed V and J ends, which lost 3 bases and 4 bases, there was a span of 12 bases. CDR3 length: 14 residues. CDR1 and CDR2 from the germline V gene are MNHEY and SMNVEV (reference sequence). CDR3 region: CASSFLGGSTEAFF. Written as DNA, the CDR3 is TGTGCCAGCAGTTTTTTGGGAGGGTCCACTGAAGCTTTCTTT.

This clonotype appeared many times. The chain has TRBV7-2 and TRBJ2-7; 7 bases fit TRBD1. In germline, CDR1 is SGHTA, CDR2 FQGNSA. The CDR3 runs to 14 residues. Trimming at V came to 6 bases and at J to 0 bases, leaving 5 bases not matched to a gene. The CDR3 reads CASSSDRASYEQYF. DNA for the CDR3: TGTGCCAGCAGTTCCGACAGGGCCTCCTACGAGCAGTACTTC.

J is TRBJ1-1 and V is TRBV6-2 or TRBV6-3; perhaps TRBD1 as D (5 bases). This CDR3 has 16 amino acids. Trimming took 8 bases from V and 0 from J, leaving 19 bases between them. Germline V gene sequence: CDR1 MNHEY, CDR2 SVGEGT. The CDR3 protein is CASAPSGRGMNTEAFF. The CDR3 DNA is TGTGCCAGCGCTCCCTCGGGGCGCGGAATGAACACTGAAGCTTTCTTT.

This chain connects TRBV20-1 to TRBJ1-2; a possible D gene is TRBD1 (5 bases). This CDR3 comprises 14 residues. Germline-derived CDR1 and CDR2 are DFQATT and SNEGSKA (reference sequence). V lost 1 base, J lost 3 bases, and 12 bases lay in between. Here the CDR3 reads CSARGPGEDYGYTF. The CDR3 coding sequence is TGCAGTGCTAGAGGCCCGGGGGAAGACTATGGCTACACCTTC.

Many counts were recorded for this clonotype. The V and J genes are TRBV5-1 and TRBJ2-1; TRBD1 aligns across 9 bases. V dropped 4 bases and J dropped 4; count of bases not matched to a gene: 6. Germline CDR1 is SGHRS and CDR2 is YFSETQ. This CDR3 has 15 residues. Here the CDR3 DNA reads TGCGCCAGCAGCCAGGGACAGGGACTGTACAATGAGCAGTTCTTC. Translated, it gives CASSQGQGLYNEQFF.

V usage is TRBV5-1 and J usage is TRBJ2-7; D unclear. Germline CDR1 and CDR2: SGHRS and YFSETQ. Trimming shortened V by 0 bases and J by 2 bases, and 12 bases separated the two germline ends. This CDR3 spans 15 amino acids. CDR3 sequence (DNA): TGCGCCAGCAGCTTGGACGTCAGGTTCCCCTACGAGCAGTACTTC. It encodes CASSLDVRFPYEQYF. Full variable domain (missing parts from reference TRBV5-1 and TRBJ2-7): KAGVTQTPRYLIKTRGQQVTLSCSPISGHRSVSWYQQTPGQGLQFLFEYFSETQRNKGNFPGRFSGRQFSNSRSEMNVSTLELGDSALYLCASSLDVRFPYEQYFGPGTRLTVT.

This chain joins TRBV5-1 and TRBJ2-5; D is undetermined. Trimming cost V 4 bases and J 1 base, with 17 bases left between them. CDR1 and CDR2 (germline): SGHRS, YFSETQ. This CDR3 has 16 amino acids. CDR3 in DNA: TGCGCCAGCAGCCTTATGGATCTTAAACTCCAAGAGACCCAGTACTTC. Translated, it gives CASSLMDLKLQETQYF.

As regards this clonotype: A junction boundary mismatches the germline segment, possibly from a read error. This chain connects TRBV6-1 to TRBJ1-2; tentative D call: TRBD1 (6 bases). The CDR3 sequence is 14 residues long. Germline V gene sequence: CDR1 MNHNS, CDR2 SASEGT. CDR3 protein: CASPKDSSLYGHTF. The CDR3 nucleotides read TGTGCCAGCCCAAAGGACAGCTCACTTTATGGCCACACCTTC.

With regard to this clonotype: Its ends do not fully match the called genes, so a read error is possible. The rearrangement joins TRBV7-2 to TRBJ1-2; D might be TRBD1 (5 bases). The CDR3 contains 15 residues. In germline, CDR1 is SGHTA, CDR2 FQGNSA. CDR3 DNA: TGTGCCGGCAGCTTACAGGCGATAGCTAACTATGGCTACACCTTC. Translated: CAGSLQAIANYGYTF. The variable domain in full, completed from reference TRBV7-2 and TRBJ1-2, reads GAGVSQSPSNKVTEKGKDVELRCDPISGHTALYWYRQSLGQGLEFLIYFQGNSAPDKSGLPSDRFSAERTGGSVSTLTIQRTQQEDSAVYLCAGSLQAIANYGYTFGSGTRLTVV.

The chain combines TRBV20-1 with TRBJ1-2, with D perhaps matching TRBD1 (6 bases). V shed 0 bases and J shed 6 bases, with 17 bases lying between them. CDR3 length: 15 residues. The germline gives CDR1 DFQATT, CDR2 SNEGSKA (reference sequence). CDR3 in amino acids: CSAREAGGAPDGYTF. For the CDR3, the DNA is TGCAGTGCTAGAGAGGCGGGGGGCGCCCCTGATGGCTACACCTTC.